The 3 T cell receptor beta chains in this list originate from one sample, sequenced in a study of T cells in Graves' hyperthyroidism and ophthalmopathy. Researchers took RNA transcripts and amplified the TCR beta CDR3 regions from them. The TCR CDR3 was amplified in a first-round RT-PCR using the HTBI primer set. MiXCR, applied by TCRdb to the multiplex PCR reads, yields one record per CDR3 protein. Of fewer than 700,000 distinct CDR3 sequences listed, approximately 17% are singletons. Sequencing was done on a sample of blood. These receptors were obtained from a woman aged 18-29 years with Graves' ophthalmopathy.

The sample holds many counts of this clonotype. The rearrangement joins TRBV5-1 to TRBJ1-1; D is possibly TRBD1 (6 bases). Germline assignment: CDR1 SGHRS and CDR2 YFSETQ. The CDR3 runs to 12 residues. With 0 bases removed from V and 7 bases from J, the gap between germline ends came to 7 bases. This CDR3 is CASSLVGGEAFF. In DNA, the CDR3 is TGCGCCAGCAGCTTGGTAGGGGGTGAAGCTTTCTTT.

This clonotype was seen at least ten times. The V call is TRBV11-2, the J call TRBJ2-7; no reliable D call. V dropped 1 base and J dropped 6 bases, with 13 bases sitting between them. The CDR3 runs to 14 residues. From germline, CDR1 is SGHAT and CDR2 FQNNGV. The CDR3 nucleotides read TGTGCCAGCAGCTTAGGTCAGGAGAGAGTCGAGCAGTACTTC. The encoded protein is CASSLGQERVEQYF.

The chain combines TRBV7-9 with TRBJ2-1; 15 bases fit TRBD2. Germline V gives CDR1 SEHNR, CDR2 FQNEAQ (reference sequence). The CDR3 is 20 residues long. V shed 5 bases, J shed 2 bases, and the junction held 13 bases outside the gene matches. CDR3 amino acids: CASSPLGGGLAGGTYNEQFF. The CDR3 DNA reads as TGTGCCAGCAGCCCCCTCGGGGGTGGACTAGCGGGGGGGACCTACAATGAGCAGTTCTTC.